The clone carrying this T cell receptor (beta chain) was counted at least ten times. This CDR3 spans 13 amino acids. CDR1 is MNHNS and CDR2 is SASEGT in the germline V gene. Trimming removed 7 bases at V and 9 bases at J, with 16 bases between. Via MiXCR, TCRdb re-called the 5' RACE reads, giving one row per CDR3 protein. The top ten clones hold roughly 12% of a sample with about 140,000 distinct CDR3 sequences, 6% to 8% of them seen once. This entry belongs to a study of CD8 T cells in ankylosing spondylitis. Sequenced sample: blood, either unsorted or a sorted T cell fraction (not recorded which). This chain links TRBV6-1 with TRBJ2-1, with a possible D match to TRBD1 (6 bases). The source is a female donor with ankylosing spondylitis or in good health (not recorded which). CDR3 sequence (DNA): TGTGCCAGCAATACAGGGCTTGGTTTTGAGCAGTTCTTC. Its protein product is CASNTGLGFEQFF.